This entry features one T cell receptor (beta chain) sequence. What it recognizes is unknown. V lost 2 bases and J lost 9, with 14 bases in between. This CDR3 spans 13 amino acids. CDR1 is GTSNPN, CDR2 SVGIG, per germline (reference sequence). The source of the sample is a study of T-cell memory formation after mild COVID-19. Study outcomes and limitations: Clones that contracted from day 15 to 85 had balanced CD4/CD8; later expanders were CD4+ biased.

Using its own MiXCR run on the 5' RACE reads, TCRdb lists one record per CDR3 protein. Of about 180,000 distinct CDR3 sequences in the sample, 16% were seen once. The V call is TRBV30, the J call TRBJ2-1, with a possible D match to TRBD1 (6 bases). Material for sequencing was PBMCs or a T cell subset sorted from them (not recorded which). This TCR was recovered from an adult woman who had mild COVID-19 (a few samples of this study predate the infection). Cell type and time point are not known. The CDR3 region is CAWSKRVRGEQFF. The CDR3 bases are TGTGCCTGGAGTAAACGAGTCAGGGGTGAGCAGTTCTTC.